This TCR beta chain emerged from a study of blood T cell repertoires in COVID-19. Across the study: Spain, Italy and the United States supplied samples that represented acute and convalescent COVID-19. PBMCs, B-cell-depleted T cells, or T cells were the source of the cDNA or gDNA that made up the material.

Authors' processing steps: It was from reference gene primer amplification that nucleated cell counts were estimated. TCRdb's copy holds only in-frame clones and misses some; the assay was immunoSEQ multiplex PCR. D and trimming come from the DNA, and the V and J calls and clone size come from that table. The sample lists over 80,000 clones; around 83% were seen once. Trimming stripped 3 bases from V and 5 bases from J, with 14 bases between. CDR3 size: 14 residues. Per germline, CDR1 SGHRS and CDR2 YFSETQ. The source material was peripheral blood. The V and J genes are TRBV5-1 and TRBJ1-2, with D perhaps TRBD1 (6 bases). This sequence was found in a woman aged 60-70 years with acute or convalescent COVID-19. The CDR3 spells CASSSTGNIYGYTF. In DNA, the CDR3 is TGCGCCAGCAGCTCAACAGGGAATATATATGGCTACACCTTC.